This T cell receptor beta chain came from a study of T cell responses to AZD1222 COVID-19 vaccine. Remarks on this clone: What it binds is unknown.

V was clipped by 4 bases and J by 8 bases, with 11 bases between them. This CDR3 contains 13 residues. Germline V gene sequence: CDR1 MGHRA, CDR2 YSYEKL. The study pooled second doses at about 4 or about 12 weeks. The repertoire was sequenced with immunoSEQ multiplex PCR; TCRdb's copy has only in-frame clones and lacks some. This table has 95,000 to 100,000 clones, roughly 90% appearing once. The study, taken as a whole, reports: Repertoire samples came only from after the peak T cell response. Clonal diversity may have been underestimated in mostly white British donors.

Sequencing was performed on peripheral blood, taken 28 days after the second AZD1222 dose. This sequence joins TRBV4-1 and TRBJ1-4; weak D call: TRBD1 (5 bases). This clonotype was obtained from an adult who received the AZD1222 COVID-19 vaccine. For the CDR3, the DNA is TGCGCCAGCAGCCTCCGGGGCGGGGAAAAACTGTTTTTT. Amino acids: CASSLRGGEKLFF.